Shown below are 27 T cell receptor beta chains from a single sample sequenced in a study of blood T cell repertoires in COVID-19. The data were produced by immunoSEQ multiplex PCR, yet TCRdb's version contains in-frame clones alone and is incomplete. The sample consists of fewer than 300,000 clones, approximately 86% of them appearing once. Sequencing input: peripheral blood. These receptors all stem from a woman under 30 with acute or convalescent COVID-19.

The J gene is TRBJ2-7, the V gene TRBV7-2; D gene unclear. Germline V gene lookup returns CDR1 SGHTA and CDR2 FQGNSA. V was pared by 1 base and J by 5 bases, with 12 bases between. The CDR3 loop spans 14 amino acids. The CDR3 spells CASSLGGSPNEQYF. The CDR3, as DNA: TGTGCCAGCAGCTTAGGCGGCAGCCCCAACGAGCAGTACTTC.

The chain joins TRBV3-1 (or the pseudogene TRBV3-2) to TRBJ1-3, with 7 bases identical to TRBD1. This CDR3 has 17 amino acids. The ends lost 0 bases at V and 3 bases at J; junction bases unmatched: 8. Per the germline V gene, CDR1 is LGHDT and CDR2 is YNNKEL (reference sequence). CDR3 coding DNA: TGTGCCAGCAGCCAAGATCTCGACAGGGTGGGTGGAAACACCATATATTTT. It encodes CASSQDLDRVGGNTIYF.

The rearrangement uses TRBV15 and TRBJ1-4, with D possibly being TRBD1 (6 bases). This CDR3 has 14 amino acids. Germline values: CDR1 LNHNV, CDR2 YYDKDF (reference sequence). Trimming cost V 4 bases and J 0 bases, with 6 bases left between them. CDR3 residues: CATSKGATNEKLFF. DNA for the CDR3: TGTGCCACCAGCAAGGGGGCAACTAATGAAAAACTGTTTTTT.

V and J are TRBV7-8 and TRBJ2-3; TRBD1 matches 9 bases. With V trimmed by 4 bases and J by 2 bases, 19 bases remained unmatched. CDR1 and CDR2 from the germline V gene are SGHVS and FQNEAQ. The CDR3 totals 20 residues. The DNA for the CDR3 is TGTGCCAGCAGCTCCCCGTGGGACAGGGATACCCCAAGGCACACAGATACGCAGTATTTT. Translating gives CASSSPWDRDTPRHTDTQYF.

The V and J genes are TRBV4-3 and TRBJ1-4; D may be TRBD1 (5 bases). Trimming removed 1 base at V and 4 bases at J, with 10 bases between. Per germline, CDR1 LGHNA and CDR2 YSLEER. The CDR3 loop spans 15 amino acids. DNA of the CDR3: TGCGCCAGCAGCCAAGCGCGGGGGTTTAATGAAAAACTGTTTTTT. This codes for CASSQARGFNEKLFF.

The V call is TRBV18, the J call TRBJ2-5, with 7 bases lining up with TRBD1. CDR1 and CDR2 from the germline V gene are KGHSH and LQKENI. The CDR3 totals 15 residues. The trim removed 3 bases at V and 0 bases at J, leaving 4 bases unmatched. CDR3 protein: CASSPGTEYQETQYF. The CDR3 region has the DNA TGTGCCAGCTCACCCGGGACAGAGTACCAAGAGACCCAGTACTTC.

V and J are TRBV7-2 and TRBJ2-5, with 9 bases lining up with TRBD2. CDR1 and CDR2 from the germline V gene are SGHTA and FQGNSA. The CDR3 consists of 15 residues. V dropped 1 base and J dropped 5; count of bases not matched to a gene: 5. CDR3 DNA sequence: TGTGCCAGCAGCTTAGGTGCGGGAGGGCGGGAGACCCAGTACTTC. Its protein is CASSLGAGGRETQYF.

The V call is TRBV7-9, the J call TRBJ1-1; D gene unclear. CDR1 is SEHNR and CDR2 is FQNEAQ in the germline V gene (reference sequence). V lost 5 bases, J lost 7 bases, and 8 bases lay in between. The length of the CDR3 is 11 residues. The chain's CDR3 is CASSLAGEAFF. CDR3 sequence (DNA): TGTGCCAGCAGCCTTGCAGGTGAAGCTTTCTTT.

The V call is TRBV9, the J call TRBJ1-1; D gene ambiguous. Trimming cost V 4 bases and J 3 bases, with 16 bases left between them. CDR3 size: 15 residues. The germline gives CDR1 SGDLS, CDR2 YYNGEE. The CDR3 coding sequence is TGTGCCAGCAGCCCCAGCGTGGTGGAGGACACTGAAGCTTTCTTT. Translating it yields CASSPSVVEDTEAFF. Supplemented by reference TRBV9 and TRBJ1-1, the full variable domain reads DSGVTQTPKHLITATGQRVTLRCSPRSGDLSVYWYQQSLDQGLQFLIQYYNGEERAKGNILERFSAQQFPDLHSELNLSSLELGDSALYFCASSPSVVEDTEAFFGQGTRLTVV.

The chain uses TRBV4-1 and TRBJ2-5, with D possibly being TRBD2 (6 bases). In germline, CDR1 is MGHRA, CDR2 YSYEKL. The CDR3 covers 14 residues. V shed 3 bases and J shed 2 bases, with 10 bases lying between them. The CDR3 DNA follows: TGCGCCAGCAGCCAGGAGGGCACTCAAGAGACCCAGTACTTC. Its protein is CASSQEGTQETQYF.

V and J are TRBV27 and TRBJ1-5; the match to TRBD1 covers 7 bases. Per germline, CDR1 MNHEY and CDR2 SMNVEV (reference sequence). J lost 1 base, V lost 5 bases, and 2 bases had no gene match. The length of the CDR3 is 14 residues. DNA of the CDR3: TGTGCCAGCAGTCGGGACAGCAGCAATCAGCCCCAGCATTTT. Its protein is CASSRDSSNQPQHF.

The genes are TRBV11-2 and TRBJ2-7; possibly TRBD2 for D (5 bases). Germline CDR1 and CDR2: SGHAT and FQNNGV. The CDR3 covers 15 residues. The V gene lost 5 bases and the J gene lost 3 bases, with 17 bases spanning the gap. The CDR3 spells CASSPAGVSHYEQYF. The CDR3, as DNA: TGTGCCAGCAGCCCCGCGGGTGTCAGCCACTACGAGCAGTACTTC.

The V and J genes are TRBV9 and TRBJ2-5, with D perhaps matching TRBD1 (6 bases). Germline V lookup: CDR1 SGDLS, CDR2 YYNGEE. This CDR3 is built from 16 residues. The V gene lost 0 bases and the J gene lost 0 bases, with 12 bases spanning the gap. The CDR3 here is CASSVAGAPNQETQYF. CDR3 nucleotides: TGTGCCAGCAGCGTAGCAGGGGCACCGAACCAAGAGACCCAGTACTTC.

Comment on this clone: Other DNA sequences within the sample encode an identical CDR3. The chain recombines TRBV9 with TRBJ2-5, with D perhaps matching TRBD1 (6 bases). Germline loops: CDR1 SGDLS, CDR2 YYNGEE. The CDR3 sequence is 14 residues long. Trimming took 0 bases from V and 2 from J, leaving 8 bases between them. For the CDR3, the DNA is TGTGCCAGCAGCGTAGGAGGACAGCAAGAGACCCAGTACTTC. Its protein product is CASSVGGQQETQYF.

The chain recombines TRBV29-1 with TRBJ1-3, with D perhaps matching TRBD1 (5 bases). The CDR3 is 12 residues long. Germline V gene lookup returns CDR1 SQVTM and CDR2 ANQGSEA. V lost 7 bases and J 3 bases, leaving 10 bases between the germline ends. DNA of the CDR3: TGCAGCGGGCGGGGCGGTGGAAACACCATATATTTT. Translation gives CSGRGGGNTIYF.

Here the CDR3 DNA reads TGTGCCAGCAGTCCATTGGGGACAGGGAACACCGGGGAGCTGTTTTTT. It is translated as CASSPLGTGNTGELFF. The V gene is TRBV14, the J gene TRBJ2-2; 8 nucleotides line up with TRBD1. The germline V gene encodes CDR1 SGHDN and CDR2 FVKESK. CDR3 length: 16 residues. V lost 6 bases and J lost 1; bases outside the gene matches: 7.

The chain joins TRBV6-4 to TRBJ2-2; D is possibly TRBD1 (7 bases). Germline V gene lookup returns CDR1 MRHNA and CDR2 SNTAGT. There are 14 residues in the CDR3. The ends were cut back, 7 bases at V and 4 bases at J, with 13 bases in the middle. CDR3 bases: TGTGCCAGCACCCAGGGGGGCCGCACCGGGGAGCTGTTTTTT. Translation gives CASTQGGRTGELFF.

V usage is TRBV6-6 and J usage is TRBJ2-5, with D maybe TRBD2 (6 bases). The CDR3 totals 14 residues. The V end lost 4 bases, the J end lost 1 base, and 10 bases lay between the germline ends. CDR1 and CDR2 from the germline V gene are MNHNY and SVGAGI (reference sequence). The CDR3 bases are TGTGCCAGCAGTTTCTCCGGGAGCCAAGAGACCCAGTACTTC. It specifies CASSFSGSQETQYF.

The CDR3 sequence: CASSYTGGASYEQYF. The DNA of the CDR3 is TGTGCCAGCAGTTACACAGGGGGCGCGTCCTACGAGCAGTACTTC. This rearrangement joins TRBV6-5 to TRBJ2-7; TRBD1 matches 9 bases. Germline CDR1 is MNHEY and CDR2 is SVGAGI. Trimming cost V 2 bases and J 1 base; bases outside gene matches: 3. The CDR3 is 15 residues long.

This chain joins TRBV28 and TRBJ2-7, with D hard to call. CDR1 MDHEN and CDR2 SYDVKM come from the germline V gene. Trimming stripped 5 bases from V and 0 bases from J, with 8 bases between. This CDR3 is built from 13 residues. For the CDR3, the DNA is TGTGCCAGCAGTGACTTTCTCTCCTACGAGCAGTACTTC. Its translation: CASSDFLSYEQYF.

The CDR3 loop is CASSMVTGLGEKLFF. In DNA form, the CDR3 reads TGTGCCAGTAGTATGGTGACAGGCCTCGGTGAAAAACTGTTTTTT. This chain joins TRBV19 and TRBJ1-4, with D possibly matching TRBD1 (6 bases). This CDR3 is 15 amino acids long. The V end was cut by 3 bases, the J end by 7 bases, with 15 bases between. Germline V CDR1 and CDR2: LNHDA, SQIVND (reference sequence).

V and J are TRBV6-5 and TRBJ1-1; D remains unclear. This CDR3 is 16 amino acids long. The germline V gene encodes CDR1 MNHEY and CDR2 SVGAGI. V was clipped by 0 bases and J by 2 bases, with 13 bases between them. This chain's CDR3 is CASSYSAGVGNTEAFF. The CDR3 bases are TGTGCCAGCAGTTACTCGGCCGGGGTGGGAAACACTGAAGCTTTCTTT.

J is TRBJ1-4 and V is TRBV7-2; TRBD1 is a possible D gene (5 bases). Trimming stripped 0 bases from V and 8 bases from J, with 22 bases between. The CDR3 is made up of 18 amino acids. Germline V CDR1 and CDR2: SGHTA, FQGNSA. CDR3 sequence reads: CASSLAGFDSFLEEKLFF. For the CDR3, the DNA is TGTGCCAGCAGCTTAGCAGGATTTGACAGTTTCCTAGAAGAAAAACTGTTTTTT.

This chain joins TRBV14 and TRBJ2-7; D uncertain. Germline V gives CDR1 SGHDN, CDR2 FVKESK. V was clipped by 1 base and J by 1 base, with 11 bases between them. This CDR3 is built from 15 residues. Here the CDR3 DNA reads TGTGCCAGCAGCCAAGGATCCGCCAGGTCCTACGAGCAGTACTTC. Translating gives CASSQGSARSYEQYF.

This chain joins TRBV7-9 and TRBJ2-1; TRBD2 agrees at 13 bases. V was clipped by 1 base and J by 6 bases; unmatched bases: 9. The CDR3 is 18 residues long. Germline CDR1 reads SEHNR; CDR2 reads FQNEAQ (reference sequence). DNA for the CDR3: TGTGCCAGCAGCTTAGAGGCGGGACTAGCGGGAATATCCAATGAGCAGTTCTTC. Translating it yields CASSLEAGLAGISNEQFF.

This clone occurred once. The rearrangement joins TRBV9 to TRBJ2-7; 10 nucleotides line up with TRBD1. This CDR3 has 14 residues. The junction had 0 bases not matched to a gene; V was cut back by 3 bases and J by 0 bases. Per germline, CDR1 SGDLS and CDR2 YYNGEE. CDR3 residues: CASSGTGGSYEQYF. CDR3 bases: TGTGCCAGCAGCGGGACAGGGGGCTCCTACGAGCAGTACTTC.

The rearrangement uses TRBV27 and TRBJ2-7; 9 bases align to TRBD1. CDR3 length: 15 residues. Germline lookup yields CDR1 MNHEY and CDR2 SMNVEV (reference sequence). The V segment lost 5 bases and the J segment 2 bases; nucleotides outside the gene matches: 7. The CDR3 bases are TGTGCCAGCAGTCCCACCAACAGGGGGCCCTACGAGCAGTACTTC. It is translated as CASSPTNRGPYEQYF.